This is a list of T cell receptor beta chains from one sample in a study of shared clonotypes between healthy human individuals. The repertoire was sequenced with immunoSEQ multiplex PCR; TCRdb's copy has only in-frame clones and lacks some. Here the sample spans 550,000 to 750,000 clones, 95% being singletons. The source material was naive CD8+ T cells sorted from blood. Receptors were obtained from a woman younger than 45 in good health. CDR3s include the opening cysteine and the closing phenylalanine or tryptophan. Each record gives: CDR3 protein, CDR3 DNA, V gene, clone size, CDR3 length, D gene, J gene. A D gene is named only where the DNA matches it firmly. Rows may omit the clone size; those that give it use once, few, many or a size class.

CDR3 protein: CASSPGTDTQYF; CDR3 DNA: TGTGCCAGCAGCCCAGGGACAGATACGCAGTATTTT; V gene: TRBV7-9; clone size: .; CDR3 length: 12; D gene: .; J gene: TRBJ2-3
CDR3 protein: CASSEWAGLGYGYTF; CDR3 DNA: TGTGCCAGCAGTGAATGGGCAGGGCTGGGGTATGGCTACACCTTC; V gene: TRBV25-1; clone size: .; CDR3 length: 15; D gene: .; J gene: TRBJ1-2
CDR3 protein: CASSERDRNNQPQHF; CDR3 DNA: TGTGCCAGCAGTGAAAGGGACAGGAACAATCAGCCCCAGCATTTT; V gene: TRBV6-1; clone size: .; CDR3 length: 15; D gene: TRBD1; J gene: TRBJ1-5
CDR3 protein: CASSPNPGGTEAFF; CDR3 DNA: TGTGCCAGCAGTCCGAACCCAGGGGGCACTGAAGCTTTCTTT; V gene: TRBV27; clone size: few; CDR3 length: 14; D gene: TRBD1; J gene: TRBJ1-1
CDR3 protein: CASSLVPGQGPNTEAFF; CDR3 DNA: TGTGCCAGCAGCTTAGTCCCGGGACAGGGACCGAACACTGAAGCTTTCTTT; V gene: TRBV7-3; clone size: .; CDR3 length: 17; D gene: TRBD1; J gene: TRBJ1-1
CDR3 protein: CASSLWGSNQPQHF; CDR3 DNA: TGTGCCAGCAGCTTATGGGGTAGCAATCAGCCCCAGCATTTT; V gene: TRBV5-6; clone size: .; CDR3 length: 14; D gene: .; J gene: TRBJ1-5
CDR3 protein: CASSLPGFATQYF; CDR3 DNA: TGTGCCAGCAGCCTCCCCGGTTTCGCGACCCAGTACTTC; V gene: TRBV14; clone size: .; CDR3 length: 13; D gene: .; J gene: TRBJ2-5
CDR3 protein: CASSRGGYQETQYF; CDR3 DNA: TGTGCCAGTAGTAGGGGGGGGTACCAAGAGACCCAGTACTTC; V gene: TRBV19; clone size: .; CDR3 length: 14; D gene: TRBD2; J gene: TRBJ2-5
CDR3 protein: CASSSGTSGSKNEQFF; CDR3 DNA: TGTGCCAGCAGTTCCGGGACTAGCGGGAGTAAGAATGAGCAGTTCTTC; V gene: TRBV27; clone size: .; CDR3 length: 16; D gene: TRBD2; J gene: TRBJ2-1
CDR3 protein: CASSPDGLAGGGEQFF; CDR3 DNA: TGTGCCAGCAGTCCCGATGGACTAGCGGGAGGAGGGGAGCAGTTCTTC; V gene: TRBV27; clone size: .; CDR3 length: 16; D gene: TRBD2; J gene: TRBJ2-1
CDR3 protein: CASSVTGHTDTQYF; CDR3 DNA: TGTGCCAGCAGCGTGACAGGTCACACAGATACGCAGTATTTT; V gene: TRBV9; clone size: .; CDR3 length: 14; D gene: .; J gene: TRBJ2-3
CDR3 protein: CAISDRAHEQFF; CDR3 DNA: TGTGCCATCAGTGACAGGGCCCATGAGCAGTTCTTC; V gene: TRBV10-3; clone size: .; CDR3 length: 12; D gene: .; J gene: TRBJ2-1
CDR3 protein: CATSRDLVAGGNEQFF; CDR3 DNA: TGTGCCACCAGCAGAGATCTCGTAGCGGGAGGAAATGAGCAGTTCTTC; V gene: TRBV15; clone size: .; CDR3 length: 16; D gene: TRBD2; J gene: TRBJ2-1
CDR3 protein: CAWMDASHEQFF; CDR3 DNA: TGTGCCTGGATGGACGCCAGCCATGAGCAGTTCTTC; V gene: TRBV30; clone size: .; CDR3 length: 12; D gene: .; J gene: TRBJ2-1
CDR3 protein: CASSAPPGEDEQFF; CDR3 DNA: TGTGCCAGCAGCGCCCCACCAGGAGAGGATGAGCAGTTCTTC; V gene: TRBV9; clone size: .; CDR3 length: 14; D gene: .; J gene: TRBJ2-1
CDR3 protein: CASSLVAGEETQYF; CDR3 DNA: TGTGCCAGCAGCTTAGTAGCGGGGGAAGAGACCCAGTACTTC; V gene: TRBV7-6; clone size: .; CDR3 length: 14; D gene: TRBD2; J gene: TRBJ2-5
CDR3 protein: CTSSQVLAGVDEQYF; CDR3 DNA: TGCACCAGCAGCCAAGTACTAGCGGGAGTCGACGAGCAGTACTTC; V gene: TRBV1; clone size: .; CDR3 length: 15; D gene: .; J gene: TRBJ2-7
CDR3 protein: CASSFGTGGYEQYF; CDR3 DNA: TGCGCCAGCAGCTTTGGGACAGGGGGGTACGAGCAGTACTTC; V gene: TRBV5-1; clone size: .; CDR3 length: 14; D gene: TRBD1; J gene: TRBJ2-7